This T cell receptor (beta chain) appears in the sequencing data of a study of cytomegalovirus exposure and HLA in healthy donors. The study ran its PCR with 60 Vbeta and 13 Jbeta primers. Only in-frame clones appear in the TCRdb table, and some are missing; sequencing was by immunoSEQ multiplex PCR. The repertoire consists of roughly 120,000 clones, with 76% occurring once and the leading ten covering 7% to 9%. This CDR3 is built from 18 residues. With 2 bases clipped from V and 6 bases from J, the junction kept 16 bases outside the gene matches. Germline V gives CDR1 LNHNV, CDR2 YYDKDF (reference sequence). This clone was seen once.

The rearrangement joins TRBV15 to TRBJ2-3; 8 positions match TRBD2. The sequencing input was PBMCs. The origin of this receptor is a woman in her forties or fifties in good health and CMV-seropositive. Written as DNA, the CDR3 is TGTGCCACCAGCAGATCCCTCCGACTAGCGAGAGCCGGGGATACGCAGTATTTT. It codes for CATSRSLRLARAGDTQYF.